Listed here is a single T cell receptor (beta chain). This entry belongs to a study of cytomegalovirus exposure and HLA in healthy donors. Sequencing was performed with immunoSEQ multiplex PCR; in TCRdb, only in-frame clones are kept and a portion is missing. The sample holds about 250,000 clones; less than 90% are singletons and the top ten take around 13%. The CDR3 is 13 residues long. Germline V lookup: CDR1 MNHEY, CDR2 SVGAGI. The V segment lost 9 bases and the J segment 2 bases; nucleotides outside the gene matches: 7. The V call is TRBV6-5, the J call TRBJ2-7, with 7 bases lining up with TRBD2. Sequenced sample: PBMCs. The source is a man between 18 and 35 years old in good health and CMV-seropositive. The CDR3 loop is CASAGALTYEQYF. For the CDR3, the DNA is TGTGCCAGTGCGGGAGCCCTCACCTACGAGCAGTACTTC.